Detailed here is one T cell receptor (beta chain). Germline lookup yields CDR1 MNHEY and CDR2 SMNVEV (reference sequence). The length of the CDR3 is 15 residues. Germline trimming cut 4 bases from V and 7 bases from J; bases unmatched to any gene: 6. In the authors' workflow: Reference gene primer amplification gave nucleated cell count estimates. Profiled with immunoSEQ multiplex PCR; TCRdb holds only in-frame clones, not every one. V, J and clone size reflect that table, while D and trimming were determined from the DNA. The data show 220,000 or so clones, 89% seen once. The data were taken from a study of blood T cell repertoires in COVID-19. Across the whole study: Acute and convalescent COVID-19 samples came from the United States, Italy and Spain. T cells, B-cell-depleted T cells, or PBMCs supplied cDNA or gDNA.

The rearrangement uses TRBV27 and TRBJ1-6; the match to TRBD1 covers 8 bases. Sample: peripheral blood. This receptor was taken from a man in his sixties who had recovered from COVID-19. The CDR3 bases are TGTGCCAGCAGTTCCCTGGACAGGGTAAATTCACCCCTCCACTTT. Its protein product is CASSSLDRVNSPLHF.